Following are 9 T cell receptor beta chains from one sample sequenced in a study of shared clonotypes between healthy human individuals. The protocol was immunoSEQ multiplex PCR, while the TCRdb copy is restricted to in-frame clones and leaves out a portion. The table has around 300,000 clones, over 75% seen once. Sequencing input: memory CD8+ T cells sorted from blood. The subset was: CD45RO+ cells pooled with CCR7-negative TemRA cells. These receptors were taken from a man aged 18 to 29 in good health.

This rearrangement joins TRBV11-3 to TRBJ2-7; D may match TRBD1 or TRBD2 (6 bases each). This CDR3 contains 14 residues. Germline loops: CDR1 SGHNT, CDR2 YENEEA. V was clipped by 5 bases and J by 5 bases, with 16 bases between them. Here the CDR3 DNA reads TGTGCCAGCAGCGCGGGACATTCTAAGGACGAGCAGTACTTC. Translating it yields CASSAGHSKDEQYF.

This rearrangement joins TRBV7-8 to TRBJ2-5, with TRBD2 identical over 9 bases. Trimming took 1 base from V and 6 from J; bases not matched to a gene: 6. This CDR3 is built from 15 residues. Germline CDR1 is SGHVS and CDR2 is FQNEAQ. The CDR3 here is CASSLGAGGPKTQYF. The CDR3 region has the DNA TGTGCCAGCAGCTTAGGGGCGGGAGGGCCGAAGACCCAGTACTTC.

CDR3 nucleotide sequence: TGTGCCAGCAGTCTCTCGGTGTCAGGGGGCTACGAGCAGTACTTC. Amino acid sequence: CASSLSVSGGYEQYF. This chain uses TRBV27 with TRBJ2-7, with 7 bases lining up with TRBD1. The germline CDR1 and CDR2 sequences are MNHEY and SMNVEV (reference sequence). V shed 5 bases and J 3 bases; nucleotides not matched to a gene: 10. This CDR3 contains 15 residues.

This rearrangement joins TRBV6-1 to TRBJ2-6; 8 nucleotides match TRBD1. Trimming removed 5 bases from V and 3 bases from J; junction bases left unmatched: 3. Per germline, CDR1 MNHNS and CDR2 SASEGT. The CDR3 is made up of 15 amino acids. As DNA, the CDR3 is TGTGCCAGCAGTAAGACAGGGGTTGGGGCCAACGTCCTGACTTTC. The encoded protein is CASSKTGVGANVLTF.

This clone is a singleton in its sample. The chain carries TRBV27 and TRBJ2-5; 9 bases match TRBD1. Per germline, CDR1 MNHEY and CDR2 SMNVEV (reference sequence). V trimming: 3 bases; J trimming: 5 bases; junction bases outside the gene matches: 28. There are 22 residues in the CDR3. The CDR3 spells CASSFRGTGYREAGVVWETQYF. The CDR3 DNA is TGTGCCAGCAGTTTTCGGGGGACAGGGTATAGGGAGGCGGGAGTGGTATGGGAGACCCAGTACTTC.

The CDR3 DNA is TGTGCCAGCAGCTTATCCGGGTCTCTAGCCAAAAACATTCAGTACTTC. Translation: CASSLSGSLAKNIQYF. The chain couples TRBV7-9 to TRBJ2-4, with D hard to call. Deletions cut 2 bases from V and 0 bases from J, with 11 bases between. CDR3 length: 16 residues. The germline V gene has CDR1 SEHNR and CDR2 FQNEAQ (reference sequence).

V and J are TRBV4-1 and TRBJ2-7; TRBD1 is a possible D gene (6 bases). Germline CDR1 MGHRA, CDR2 YSYEKL. The CDR3 totals 13 residues. V was trimmed by 3 bases and J by 2 bases, leaving 8 bases between them. CDR3 in amino acids: CASSHRTAYEQYF. The CDR3 DNA sequence: TGCGCCAGCAGCCACAGGACAGCCTACGAGCAGTACTTC.

J is TRBJ1-5 and V is TRBV30, with 9 bases that match TRBD1. Trimming took 3 bases from V and 2 from J; bases not matched to a gene: 5. CDR3 length equals 15 residues. CDR1 and CDR2 (germline): GTSNPN, SVGIG (reference sequence). CDR3 DNA: TGTGCCTGGAGCGAGGGACAGGGCGGCAATCAGCCCCAGCATTTT. Its translation is CAWSEGQGGNQPQHF.

This clone appeared a single time. This chain links TRBV5-6 with TRBJ2-2; TRBD2 is a possible D gene (5 bases). Germline V gene lookup returns CDR1 SGHDT and CDR2 YYEEEE. V lost 3 bases, J lost 8 bases, and 8 bases lay in between. The CDR3 is 12 amino acids. CDR3 DNA sequence: TGTGCCAGCAGCTGGCTAGCTGGGGAGCTGTTTTTT. Translating gives CASSWLAGELFF.